This record covers a single TCR beta chain. Its antigen is unknown. Quantitative 5'-RACE was performed with molecular barcodes, and it yielded the TCR beta libraries. MiXCR, applied by TCRdb to the 5' RACE reads, yields one record per CDR3 protein. The table has around 770,000 distinct CDR3 sequences, 10% to 15% seen once; the top ten hold about 0.49%. The sample is drawn from a study of CD8 T cells in ankylosing spondylitis. Study findings and constraints: Prior work had noted some motif variants in reactive arthritis blood and synovial fluid. As reported, disease-linked clones showed significant enrichment in matched ankylosing spondylitis synovial fluid. Ankylosing spondylitis blood appeared to carry a characteristic TCR beta motif of roughly eight highly homologous variants.

The TCR was taken from a male donor with ankylosing spondylitis. Sample: blood, either unsorted or a sorted T cell fraction (not recorded which).

CDR3 nucleotide sequence: TGTGCCAGCAGCCGGAATTGGGGACTTTCCTACAATGAGCAGTTCTTC. Protein sequence: CASSRNWGLSYNEQFF. The chain carries TRBV6-5 and TRBJ2-1, with D possibly matching TRBD2 (6 bases). The V and J ends lost 6 bases and 1 base respectively, with 16 bases between them. The CDR3 length is 16 residues. From germline, CDR1 is MNHEY and CDR2 SVGAGI.